This is a list of T cell receptor beta chains from one sample in a study of shared clonotypes between healthy human individuals. Method: immunoSEQ multiplex PCR; TCRdb's copy keeps in-frame clones and lacks some. The profile shows roughly 2.1 million clones, roughly 91% of them singletons. The sample taken for sequencing was naive CD8+ T cells from PBMCs. These receptors were collected from a man younger than 35 in good health. Some clones in this sample may be carry-over from other donors' samples. The CDR3 runs from the conserved cysteine through the conserved F or W. D genes are given only for firm matches. A row's size may be missing; if present it is once, few, many or a size class.

V	size	D	J	CDR3	DNA
TRBV27	-	-	TRBJ2-7	CPQQEKFTGEQYF	TGCCCTCAACAGGAGAAGTTTACGGGCGAGCAGTACTTC
TRBV7-9	-	TRBD2	TRBJ2-5	CASSLGEREQETQYF	TGTGCCAGCAGCTTGGGTGAGCGGGAACAAGAGACCCAGTACTTC
TRBV10-3	-	-	TRBJ2-1	CAISESRDRSYNEQFF	TGTGCCATCAGTGAGTCCCGGGACCGCTCCTACAATGAGCAGTTCTTC
TRBV9	-	-	TRBJ2-7	CASSPAVKNYEQYF	TGTGCCAGCAGCCCAGCTGTGAAGAATTACGAGCAGTACTTC
TRBV19	-	-	TRBJ1-5	CASSWDGDSNQPQHF	TGTGCCAGTTCCTGGGACGGAGATAGCAATCAGCCCCAGCATTTT
TRBV15	once	-	TRBJ2-4	CATSRDLTAGNIQYF	TGTGCCACCAGCAGAGATCTCACGGCCGGGAACATTCAGTACTTC
TRBV7-8	-	TRBD2	TRBJ2-5	CASSLSFSGAGLAGETQYF	TGTGCCAGCAGCTTATCTTTCAGTGGGGCGGGACTAGCGGGGGAGACCCAGTACTTC
TRBV19	-	-	TRBJ2-6	CASNRDTLISGANVLTF	TGTGCCAGTAACCGGGACACCCTGATCTCTGGGGCCAACGTCCTGACTTTC
TRBV27	once	-	TRBJ1-5	CASSLSIGGNQPQHF	TGTGCCAGCAGTTTAAGTATCGGGGGTAATCAGCCCCAGCATTTT
TRBV6-6	-	-	TRBJ1-3	CASVPLHGNTIYF	TGTGCCAGCGTACCCCTTCATGGAAACACCATATATTTT
TRBV11-1	few	-	TRBJ2-7	CASSLALGSYEQYF	TGTGCCAGCAGCTTAGCGCTCGGCTCCTACGAGCAGTACTTC